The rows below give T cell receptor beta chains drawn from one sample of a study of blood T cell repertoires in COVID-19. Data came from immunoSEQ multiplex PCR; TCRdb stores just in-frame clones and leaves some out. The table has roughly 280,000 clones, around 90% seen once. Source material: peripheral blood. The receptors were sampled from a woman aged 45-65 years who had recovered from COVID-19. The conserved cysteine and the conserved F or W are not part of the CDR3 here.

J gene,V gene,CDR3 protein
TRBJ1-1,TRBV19,ASSQDRDTEAF
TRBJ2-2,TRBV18,ASSPRGFTGELF
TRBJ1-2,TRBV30,AWYSGDGYT
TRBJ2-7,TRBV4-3,ASSQVVASGRSYEQY
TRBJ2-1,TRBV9,ASSVGSWGPGEQF
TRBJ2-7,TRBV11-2,ASRQDPSGSYEQY
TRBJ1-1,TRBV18,ASSRGRANTEAF
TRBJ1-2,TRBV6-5,ASSYWGTGDGYT
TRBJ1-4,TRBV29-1,SVQGVRTNEKLF
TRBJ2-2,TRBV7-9,ASSLEQGRAGELF
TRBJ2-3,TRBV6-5,ASLIYSYTDTQY
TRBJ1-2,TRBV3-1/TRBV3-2,ASSQEQGGGYT
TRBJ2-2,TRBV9,ASRFQGGSGELF
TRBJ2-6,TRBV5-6,ASTRDRTSGANVLT
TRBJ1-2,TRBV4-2,ASSARSGVPYNYGYT
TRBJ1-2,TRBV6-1,ASSEARTT
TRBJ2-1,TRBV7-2,ASSLVGTQEQF
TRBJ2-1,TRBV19,ASSSSGSSYNEQF
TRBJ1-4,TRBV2,ASSELSEKLF
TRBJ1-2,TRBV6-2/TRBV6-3,ASSLTLSDYGYT
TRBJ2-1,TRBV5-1,ASSLDPSGGDVEQF
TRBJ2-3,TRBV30,AWERGGDTQY
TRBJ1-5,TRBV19,ASSLQGGRQPQH
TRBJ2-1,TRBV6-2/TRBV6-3,ASSYLPGVSYNEQF
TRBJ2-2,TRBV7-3,ASSLTGGPNTGELF
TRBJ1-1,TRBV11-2,ASTWTGMNTEAF